This T cell receptor beta chain was obtained from a study of ipilimumab plus nivolumab after autologous stem cell transplantation. General study results and limits: Per the authors, repertoire, Treg and microbiota data justify further study.

Germline CDR1 reads MNHNS; CDR2 reads SASEGT. The CDR3 length is 15 residues. This clone occurred once. Antigen: not known. Mismatch with germline at one junction end may stem from a read error. Other DNA sequences of this sample code for an identical CDR3. Data came from immunoSEQ multiplex PCR; TCRdb stores just in-frame clones and leaves some out. In the table there are about 47,000 clones, roughly 84% of which are singletons. The chain recombines TRBV6-1 with TRBJ1-1, with 7 bases that match TRBD1. The sample in question was PBMCs, obtained in a trial of ipilimumab plus nivolumab as post-transplant consolidation. This receptor was taken from a male donor with multiple myeloma. Here the CDR3 DNA reads TGTGCCAGTAGTGGACCGGGACAGAAGAACACTGAAGCTTTCTTT. This codes for CASSGPGQKNTEAFF.